Reported below is one T cell receptor beta chain. Its specific antigen is unknown. Per-base quality was not reported, and no clone a single base away is much larger than it. In the germline V gene, CDR1 corresponds to MNHEY and CDR2 to SVGAGI. The CDR3 holds 16 amino acids from the cysteine to the phenylalanine. The CDR3 DNA has 48 bases and is translated from base 1. From V the trimming removes 2 bases and from J it removes 1 base, while the gene matches leave 2 bases of the junction unaccounted for. The time point tag for this specimen amounts to: 180 days after allo-HCT. Blood samples were obtained from recipients approximately 28 days before transplant and at days 30, 100 and 180 after transplant. Nuclei Lysis Solution was used to extract genomic DNA from fresh or cryopreserved unfractionated peripheral blood mononuclear cells. These data are taken from a study of T cell clonotyping in hematopoietic cell transplantation (dated by TCRdb to the early 2020s). At the level of the whole study: A total of under 150 blood samples were collected in the study from around 40 consecutive transplant recipients and their related donors. Patients were recruited between late 2015 and 2017 and followed until late 2020 or death. Beyond this particular receptor, the publication reports: The sample size was limited, and CD4 and CD8 repertoire contributions could not be separated because cells were not sorted. After transplant, TCR diversity in recipients dropped, and pathologically expanded clonotypes climbed progressively between day 30 and day 180. Broader posttransplant TCR repertoire diversity was predicted by donor and pretransplant recipient Inverse Simpson Index values. Recipient repertoires showed only a small fraction of overlap with donor repertoires, and over 95% appeared de novo at the given depth.

With the immunoSEQ assay, which is a bias-controlled multiplex PCR relying on V- and J-specific primers, TCR beta CDR3 regions were amplified from genomic DNA. A proprietary barcode and Illumina adapter sequences were added to the CDR3 amplicons in a second PCR step. An Illumina MiSeq instrument was used to sequence the CDR3 libraries. On the authors' methods: Export and quality control were performed with immunoSEQ Analyzer 3.0, and downstream analyses were performed with R Bioconductor and Immunarch. Only productive rearrangements in the normalized downsampled data set went into calculating the repertoire metrics. In the normalized cohort, clonotypes with more than 5 templates were defined as pathologically expanded. Repertoire diversity was measured with the Inverse Simpson Index. The non-normalized data set was used for CMV-specificity analyses so that all clonotypes could be captured. TCRdb took over this immuneACCESS table, retaining in-frame rearrangements with V and J assigned. Such tables are incomplete; in checked studies, under half of the missing clones stem from an unresolved V gene, and the remainder is unexplained. V and J calls and clone size are those listed in that table; D and trimming were worked out from the DNA. Across this sample there are roughly 9,000 clones, with roughly 85% seen only once. Roughly 34% of the sample rests with the top ten.

The sequence was obtained from a female patient in her thirties or forties who had an allogeneic stem cell transplant, so the T cells may come from the graft donor. Some clones in this sample may be carry-over from other donors' samples. Recombination joined TRBV6-5 with TRBJ2-3; 11 junctional bases match TRBD2. The source material was PBMCs, sampled 180 days after allogeneic stem cell transplant. Here the CDR3 is given as CASSYPTSGGTDTQYF. The DNA sequence reads TGTGCCAGCAGTTACCCGACTAGCGGGGGCACAGATACGCAGTATTTT.